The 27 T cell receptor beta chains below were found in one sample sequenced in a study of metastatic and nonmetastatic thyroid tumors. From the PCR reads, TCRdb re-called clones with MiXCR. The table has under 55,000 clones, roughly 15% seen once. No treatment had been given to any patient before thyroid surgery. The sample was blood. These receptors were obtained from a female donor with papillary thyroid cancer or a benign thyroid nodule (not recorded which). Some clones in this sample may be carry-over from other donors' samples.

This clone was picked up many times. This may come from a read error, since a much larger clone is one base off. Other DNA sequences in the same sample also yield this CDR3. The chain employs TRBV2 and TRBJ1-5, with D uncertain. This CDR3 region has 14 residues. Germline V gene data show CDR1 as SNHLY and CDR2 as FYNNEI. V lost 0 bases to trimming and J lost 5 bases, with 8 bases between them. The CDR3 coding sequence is TGTGCCAGCAGTGAAGCGACATCCTATCAGCCCCAGCATTTT. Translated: CASSEATSYQPQHF. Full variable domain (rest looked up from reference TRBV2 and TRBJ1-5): EPEVTQTPSHQVTQMGQEVILRCVPISNHLYFYWYRQILGQKVEFLVSFYNNEISEKSEIFDDQFSVERPDGSNFTLKIRSTKLEDSAMYFCASSEATSYQPQHFGDGTRLSIL.

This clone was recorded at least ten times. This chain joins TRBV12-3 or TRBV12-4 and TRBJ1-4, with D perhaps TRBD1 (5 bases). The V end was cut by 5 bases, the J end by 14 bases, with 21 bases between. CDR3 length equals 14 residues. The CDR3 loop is CASSVGTTTKGLFF. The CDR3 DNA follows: TGTGCCAGCAGTGTAGGGACGACGACAAAGGGGCTGTTTTTT.

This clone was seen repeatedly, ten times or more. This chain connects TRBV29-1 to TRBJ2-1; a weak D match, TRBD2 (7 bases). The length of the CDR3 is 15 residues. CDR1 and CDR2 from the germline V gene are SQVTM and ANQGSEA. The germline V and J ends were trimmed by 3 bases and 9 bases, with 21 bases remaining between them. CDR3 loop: CSVDKPDSPGGEQFF. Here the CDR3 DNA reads TGCAGCGTTGATAAACCGGACAGCCCGGGGGGTGAGCAGTTCTTC.

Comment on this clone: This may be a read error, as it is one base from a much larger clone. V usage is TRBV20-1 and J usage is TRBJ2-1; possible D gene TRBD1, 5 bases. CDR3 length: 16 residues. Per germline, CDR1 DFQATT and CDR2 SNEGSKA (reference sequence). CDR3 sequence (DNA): TGCAGTGCCCCCGGTTATGGGGCCAGCTCCTACAGTGAGCAGTTCTTC. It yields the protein CSAPGYGASSYSEQFF.

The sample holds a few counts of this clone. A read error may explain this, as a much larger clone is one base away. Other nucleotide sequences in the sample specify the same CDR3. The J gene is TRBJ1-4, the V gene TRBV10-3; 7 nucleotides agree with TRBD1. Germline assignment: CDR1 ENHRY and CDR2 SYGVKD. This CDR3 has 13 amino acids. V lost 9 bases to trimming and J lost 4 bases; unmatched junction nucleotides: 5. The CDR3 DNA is TGTGCCATAGGGACAGTGCTTAATGAAAAACTGTTTTTT. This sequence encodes CAIGTVLNEKLFF.

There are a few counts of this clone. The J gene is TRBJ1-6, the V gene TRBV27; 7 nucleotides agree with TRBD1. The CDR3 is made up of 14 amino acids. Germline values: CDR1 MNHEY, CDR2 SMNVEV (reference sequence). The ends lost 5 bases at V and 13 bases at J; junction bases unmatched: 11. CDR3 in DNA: TGTGCCAGCAGTAACAGGGGCGGGTTACGGCCCCTCCACTTT. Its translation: CASSNRGGLRPLHF.

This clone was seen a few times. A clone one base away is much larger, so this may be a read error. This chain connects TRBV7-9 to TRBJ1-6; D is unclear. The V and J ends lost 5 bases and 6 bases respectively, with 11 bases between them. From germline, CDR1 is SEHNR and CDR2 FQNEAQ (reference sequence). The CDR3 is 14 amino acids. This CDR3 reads CASSVMGLNSPLHF. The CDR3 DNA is TGTGCCAGCAGCGTTATGGGTCTTAATTCACCCCTCCACTTT.

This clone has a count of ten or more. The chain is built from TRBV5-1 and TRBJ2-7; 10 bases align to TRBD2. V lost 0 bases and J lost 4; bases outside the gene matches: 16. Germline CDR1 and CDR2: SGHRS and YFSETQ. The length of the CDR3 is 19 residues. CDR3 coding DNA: TGCGCCAGCAGCTTGGGGGCTAGCGGGAGCAAAAGGTATTGGTACGAGCAGTACTTC. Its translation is CASSLGASGSKRYWYEQYF.

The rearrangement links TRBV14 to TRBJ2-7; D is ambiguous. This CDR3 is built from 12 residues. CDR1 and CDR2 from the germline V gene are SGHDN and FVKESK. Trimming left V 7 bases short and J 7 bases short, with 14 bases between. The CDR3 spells CASIPATQEQYF. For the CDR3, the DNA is TGTGCCAGCATCCCTGCTACGCAAGAGCAGTACTTC. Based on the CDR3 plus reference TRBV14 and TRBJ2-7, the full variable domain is EAGVTQFPSHSVIEKGQTVTLRCDPISGHDNLYWYRRVMGKEIKFLLHFVKESKQDESGMPNNRFLAERTGGTYSTLKVQPAELEDSGVYFCASIPATQEQYFGPGTRLTVT.

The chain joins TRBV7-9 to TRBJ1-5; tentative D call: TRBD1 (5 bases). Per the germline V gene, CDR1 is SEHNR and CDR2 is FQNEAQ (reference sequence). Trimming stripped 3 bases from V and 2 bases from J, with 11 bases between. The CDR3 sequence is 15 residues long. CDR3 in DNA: TGTGCCAGCAGCTTGTGGGACGCCGGCAATCAGCCCCAGCATTTT. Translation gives CASSLWDAGNQPQHF. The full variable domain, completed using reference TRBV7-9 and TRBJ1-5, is DTGVSQNPRHKITKRGQNVTFRCDPISEHNRLYWYRQTLGQGPEFLTYFQNEAQLEKSRLLSDRFSAERPKGSFSTLEIQRTEQGDSAMYLCASSLWDAGNQPQHFGDGTRLSIL.

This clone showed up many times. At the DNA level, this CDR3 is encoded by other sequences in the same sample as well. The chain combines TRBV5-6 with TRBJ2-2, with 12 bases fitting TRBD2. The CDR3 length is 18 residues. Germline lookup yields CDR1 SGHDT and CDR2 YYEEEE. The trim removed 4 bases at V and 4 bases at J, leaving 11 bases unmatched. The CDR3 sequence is CASSTLALAGGPTGELFF. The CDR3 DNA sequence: TGTGCCAGCAGCACCCTGGCCCTAGCGGGAGGGCCCACCGGGGAGCTGTTTTTT.

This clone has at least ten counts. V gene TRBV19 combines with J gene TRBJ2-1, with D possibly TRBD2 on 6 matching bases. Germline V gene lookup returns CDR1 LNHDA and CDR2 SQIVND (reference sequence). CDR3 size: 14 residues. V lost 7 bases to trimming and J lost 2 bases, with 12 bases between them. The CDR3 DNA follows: TGTGCCAGTAACCCTAGCGCTGCCTACAATGAGCAGTTCTTC. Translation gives CASNPSAAYNEQFF.

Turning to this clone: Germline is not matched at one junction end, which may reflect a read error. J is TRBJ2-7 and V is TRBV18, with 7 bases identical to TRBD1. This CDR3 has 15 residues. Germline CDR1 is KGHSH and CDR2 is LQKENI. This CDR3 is CASSPQGAYSYEHYF. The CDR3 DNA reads TGTGCCAGCTCACCACAGGGGGCGTACTCCTACGAGCACTACTTC. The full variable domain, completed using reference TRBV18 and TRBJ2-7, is NAGVMQNPRHLVRRRGQEARLRCSPMKGHSHVYWYRQLPEEGLKFMVYLQKENIIDESGMPKERFSAEFPKEGPSILRIQQVVRGDSAAYFCASSPQGAYSYEHYFGPGTRLTVT.

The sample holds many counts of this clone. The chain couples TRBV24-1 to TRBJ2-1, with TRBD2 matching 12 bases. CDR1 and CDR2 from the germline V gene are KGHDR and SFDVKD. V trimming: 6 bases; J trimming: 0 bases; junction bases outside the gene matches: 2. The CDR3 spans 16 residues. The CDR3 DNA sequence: TGTGCCACCAGTCTGACTAGCGGGAGCTCCTACAATGAGCAGTTCTTC. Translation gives CATSLTSGSSYNEQFF.

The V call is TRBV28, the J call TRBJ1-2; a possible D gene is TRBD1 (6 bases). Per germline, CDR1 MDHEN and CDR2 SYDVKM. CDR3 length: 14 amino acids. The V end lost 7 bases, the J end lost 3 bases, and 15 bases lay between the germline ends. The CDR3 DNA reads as TGTGCCAGCATCCTACAGGGCGTGTACTATGGCTACACCTTC. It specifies CASILQGVYYGYTF.

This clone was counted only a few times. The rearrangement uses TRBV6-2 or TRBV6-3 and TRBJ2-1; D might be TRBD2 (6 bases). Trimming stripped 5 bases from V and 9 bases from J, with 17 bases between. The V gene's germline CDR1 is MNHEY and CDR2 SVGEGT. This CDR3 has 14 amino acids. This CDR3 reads CASSPTGLLGEQFF. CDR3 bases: TGTGCCAGCAGTCCCACGGGACTCTTGGGTGAGCAGTTCTTC.

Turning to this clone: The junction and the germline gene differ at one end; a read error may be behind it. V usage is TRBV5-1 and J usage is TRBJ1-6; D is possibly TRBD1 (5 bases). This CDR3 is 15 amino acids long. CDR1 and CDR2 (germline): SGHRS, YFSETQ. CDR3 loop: CAISSVEGRNSPLHF. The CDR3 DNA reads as TGCGCCATCAGCTCGGTTGAGGGGCGTAATTCACCCCTCCACTTT.

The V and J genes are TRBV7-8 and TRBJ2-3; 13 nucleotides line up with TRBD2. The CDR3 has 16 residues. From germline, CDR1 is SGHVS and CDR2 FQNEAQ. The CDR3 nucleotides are TGTGTCGGCAGCCGGACTAGCGGGAGAATGGTTGATACGCAGTATTTT. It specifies CVGSRTSGRMVDTQYF.

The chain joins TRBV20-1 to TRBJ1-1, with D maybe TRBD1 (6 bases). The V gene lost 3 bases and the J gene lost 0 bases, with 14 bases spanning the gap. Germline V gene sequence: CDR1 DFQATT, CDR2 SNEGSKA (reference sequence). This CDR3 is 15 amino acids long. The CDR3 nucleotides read TGCAGTGCTAGTCAGCAGGGGAATGTGAACACTGAAGCTTTCTTT. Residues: CSASQQGNVNTEAFF.

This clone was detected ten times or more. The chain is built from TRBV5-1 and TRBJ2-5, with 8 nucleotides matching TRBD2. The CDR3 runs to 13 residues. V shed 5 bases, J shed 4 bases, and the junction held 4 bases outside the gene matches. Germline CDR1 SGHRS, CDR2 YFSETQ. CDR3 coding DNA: TGCGCCAGCAGTAACCTAGCGGGAGAGACCCAGTACTTC. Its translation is CASSNLAGETQYF.

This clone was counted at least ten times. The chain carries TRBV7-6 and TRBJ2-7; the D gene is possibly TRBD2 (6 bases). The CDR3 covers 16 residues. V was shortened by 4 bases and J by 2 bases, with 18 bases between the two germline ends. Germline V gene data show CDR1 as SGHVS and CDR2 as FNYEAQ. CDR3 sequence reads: CASSSLPSAGTYEQYF. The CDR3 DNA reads TGTGCCAGCAGCTCCCTTCCTAGCGCCGGGACCTACGAGCAGTACTTC.

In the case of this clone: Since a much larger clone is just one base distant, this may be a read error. CDR3: CASSQSGLAWGGELNEQFF. The CDR3 DNA reads TGTGCCAGCAGCCAATCGGGACTAGCGTGGGGGGGGGAACTCAATGAGCAGTTCTTC. The gene calls are TRBV28 and TRBJ2-1; the match to TRBD2 covers 10 bases. The CDR3 covers 19 residues. The germline CDR1 and CDR2 sequences are MDHEN and SYDVKM. The trim removed 6 bases at V and 6 bases at J, leaving 20 bases unmatched.

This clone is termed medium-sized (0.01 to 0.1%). The CDR3 is CASSYSPPGNSNQPQHF. Written as DNA, the CDR3 is TGTGCCAGCAGTTACTCTCCCCCAGGGAATAGCAATCAGCCCCAGCATTTT. J is TRBJ1-5 and V is TRBV6-5, with D maybe TRBD1 (5 bases). Germline V CDR1 and CDR2: MNHEY, SVGAGI. The ends were cut back, 0 bases at V and 0 bases at J, with 12 bases in the middle. There are 17 residues in the CDR3.

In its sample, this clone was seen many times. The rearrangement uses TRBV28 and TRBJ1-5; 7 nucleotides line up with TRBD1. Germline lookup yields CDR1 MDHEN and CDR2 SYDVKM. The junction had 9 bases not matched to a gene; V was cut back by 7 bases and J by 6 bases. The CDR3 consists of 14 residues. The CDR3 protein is CASIGRGVSQPQHF. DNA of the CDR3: TGTGCCAGCATAGGCAGGGGGGTGAGTCAGCCCCAGCATTTT.

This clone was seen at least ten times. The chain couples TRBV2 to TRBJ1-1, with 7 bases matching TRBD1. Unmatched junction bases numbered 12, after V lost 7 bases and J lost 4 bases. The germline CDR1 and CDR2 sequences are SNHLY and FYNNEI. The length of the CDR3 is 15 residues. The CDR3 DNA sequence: TGTGCCAGCATCATGGGGGAGGGGGCGGGCACTGAAGCTTTCTTT. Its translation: CASIMGEGAGTEAFF.

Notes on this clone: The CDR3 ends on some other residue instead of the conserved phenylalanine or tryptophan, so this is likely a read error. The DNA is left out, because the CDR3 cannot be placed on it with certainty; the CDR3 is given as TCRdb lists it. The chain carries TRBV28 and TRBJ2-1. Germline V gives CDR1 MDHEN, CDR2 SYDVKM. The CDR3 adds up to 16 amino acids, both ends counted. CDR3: CASRGFFASSYNEKFL.

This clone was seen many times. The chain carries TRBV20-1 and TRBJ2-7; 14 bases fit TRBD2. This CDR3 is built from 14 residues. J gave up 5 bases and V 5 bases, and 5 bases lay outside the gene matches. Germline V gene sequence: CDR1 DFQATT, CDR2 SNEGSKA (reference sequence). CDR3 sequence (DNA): TGCAGTGCTGGGGGACTAGCGGGAGACAACGAGCAGTACTTC. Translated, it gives CSAGGLAGDNEQYF.